Listed below are T cell receptor beta chains from one sample, sequenced in a study of CD8+CD57+ T cells in acquired aplastic anemia. TCRdb re-called the reads through MiXCR, storing one row per CDR3 protein. The data show some 160,000 distinct CDR3 sequences, with more than 45% seen just once and approximately 3% held by the top ten. Sequencing input: sorted CD4+, CD8+, or CD8+CD57+ T cells (not recorded which) from PBMCs. These receptors were obtained from a human donor with aplastic anemia. The conserved cysteine and the conserved F or W are not part of the CDR3 here. The order of the fields is J gene, D gene, CDR3 length, V gene, CDR3 protein. A D gene is named only where the DNA matches it firmly.

J: TRBJ2-4; D: .; length: 12; V: TRBV24-1; CDR3: AASETGTGDIQY
J: TRBJ1-1; D: .; length: 11; V: TRBV6-5; CDR3: ASSYHTQVEAF
J: TRBJ2-1; D: .; length: 11; V: TRBV7-8; CDR3: ASSPPGGNEQF
J: TRBJ1-1; D: .; length: 11; V: TRBV7-2; CDR3: ASSLRGLTEAF
J: TRBJ1-4; D: .; length: 13; V: TRBV18; CDR3: ASSPQVEVNEKLF
J: TRBJ1-5; D: .; length: 11; V: TRBV15; CDR3: ATSRTENQPQH
J: TRBJ2-5; D: .; length: 13; V: TRBV6-1; CDR3: ASLRSLDQQETQY
J: TRBJ2-1; D: .; length: 14; V: TRBV10-3; CDR3: AISRPPAGSYNEQF
J: TRBJ2-1; D: .; length: 12; V: TRBV5-6; CDR3: ASSLAGSANEQF
J: TRBJ1-1; D: .; length: 14; V: TRBV2; CDR3: ASSEGVGVLNTEAF
J: TRBJ2-5; D: TRBD2; length: 13; V: TRBV2; CDR3: ASRGLAGGQETQY
J: TRBJ2-1; D: TRBD1; length: 12; V: TRBV19; CDR3: ASRRQGMNTEQF
J: TRBJ2-5; D: .; length: 12; V: TRBV24-1; CDR3: ATSDADGQETQY
J: TRBJ2-7; D: TRBD2; length: 11; V: TRBV29-1; CDR3: SVGGGQSYEQY
J: TRBJ2-7; D: TRBD1; length: 13; V: TRBV2; CDR3: ASSAQGTAAYEQY
J: TRBJ1-3; D: .; length: 13; V: TRBV3-1; CDR3: ASSQAGGAGNTIY
J: TRBJ1-1; D: .; length: 10; V: TRBV5-1; CDR3: ASSWDNTEAF
J: TRBJ1-1; D: .; length: 9; V: TRBV5-8; CDR3: AGSPKIWGQ
J: TRBJ1-1; D: .; length: 11; V: TRBV20-1; CDR3: SASSSGGTEAF
J: TRBJ2-1; D: TRBD2; length: 13; V: TRBV20-1; CDR3: SARGGSAGDNEQF
J: TRBJ2-7; D: TRBD1; length: 12; V: TRBV29-1; CDR3: SVDPGQGGLEQY
J: TRBJ2-1; D: TRBD2; length: 13; V: TRBV7-3; CDR3: ASSSTSGGDQEQF
J: TRBJ2-1; D: .; length: 9; V: TRBV20-1; CDR3: SASGDREQF
J: TRBJ2-3; D: .; length: 13; V: TRBV10-1; CDR3: ASSGLVEGTDTQY
J: TRBJ2-7; D: TRBD2; length: 11; V: TRBV29-1; CDR3: SVELAGGYEQY
J: TRBJ2-1; D: TRBD2; length: 13; V: TRBV14; CDR3: ASSPGLAGGLGQF
J: TRBJ2-7; D: TRBD1; length: 13; V: TRBV19; CDR3: ASSIRRQGPYEQY
J: TRBJ2-7; D: TRBD2; length: 15; V: TRBV4-2; CDR3: ASSQETTGRSSYEQY
J: TRBJ1-2; D: .; length: 15; V: TRBV11-2; CDR3: ASSLDRGAALGYGYT
J: TRBJ2-5; D: .; length: 11; V: TRBV18; CDR3: ASSPPGWETQY
J: TRBJ2-3; D: TRBD2; length: 15; V: TRBV5-1; CDR3: ASSGQSSGIGTDTQY
J: TRBJ2-1; D: TRBD2; length: 10; V: TRBV25-1; CDR3: ASSDGGRGQF
J: TRBJ1-1; D: .; length: 13; V: TRBV9; CDR3: ASSIEGHGRTEAF
J: TRBJ2-7; D: TRBD2; length: 12; V: TRBV4-3; CDR3: ASSQDRGGREQY
J: TRBJ1-6; D: .; length: 13; V: TRBV20-1; CDR3: SPLGTGSSISPLH